This T cell receptor (beta chain) came from a study of response to subunit inactivated influenza vaccine. This clonotype has more than one count but fewer than ten. Via MiXCR, TCRdb re-called the RT-PCR reads, giving one row per CDR3 protein. Among hundreds of thousands of distinct CDR3 sequences listed, 11% were seen once. Another study also made use of these data, one on T cells expressing NK-cell markers. From that report: Production of TCR beta cDNA relied on 5'RACE template switching with UMIs. It was sorted CD3+CD56-NKG2C+, CD3+CD56+NKG2C- and CD3+CD56+NKG2C+ T cells that provided the TCR beta repertoires. Serological testing identified most of the eight sequenced donors as HCMV-seropositive and one as seronegative. Several experiments confined sorting to alpha-beta TCR T cells with an anti-gamma-delta TCR antibody. Dominant NKG2C+ clonotypes made up about 1.0-7.5% of CD8+ T cells in roughly 6 donors.

The sequencing used PBMCs from blood, collected on the day of vaccination. The TCR was taken from a man aged 45-60 years who received an inactivated influenza vaccine.

The CDR3 spells CASKLADNTGELFF. Written as DNA, the CDR3 is TGTGCCAGCAAACTAGCGGACAACACCGGGGAGCTGTTTTTT. This chain connects TRBV7-3 to TRBJ2-2, with 8 positions matching TRBD2. V lost 7 bases to trimming and J lost 2 bases; unmatched junction nucleotides: 3. This CDR3 is built from 14 residues. Germline CDR1 reads SGHTA; CDR2 reads FQGTGA.